This T cell receptor (beta chain) was profiled in a study of neurological immune-mediated disorders. Time point defined: longitudinal time-point 3. Stored at -80 C, 2 million PBMCs were the source of the unsorted libraries. This clonotype appeared many times. No antigen is known for it. Whole-study findings and limits: While HTLV-1-associated myelopathy showed the greatest TCR clonal expansion, multiple sclerosis showed the least, falling below healthy controls.

Synthesis of cDNA was carried out by template-switch 5'RACE. The reaction used 10-nucleotide random UMIs. Every sequencing run generated over 190 million TCR-beta sequences from 15-18 subjects. TCRdb redid the calling of the 5' RACE reads with MiXCR, one entry per CDR3 protein. The sample contains over 90,000 distinct CDR3 sequences, 10% to 13% of which appear only once. This CDR3 region has 11 residues. Germline V gene sequence: CDR1 DFQATT, CDR2 SNEGSKA (reference sequence). The ends were cut back, 1 base at V and 5 bases at J, with 3 bases in the middle. What was sequenced was PBMCs. The TCR sequence derives from a female donor with HTLV-1-associated myelopathy (HAM/TSP). The J gene is TRBJ2-1, the V gene TRBV20-1; no clear D gene. As DNA, the CDR3 is TGCAGTGCTAGAGCAAACAATGAGCAGTTCTTC. The encoded protein is CSARANNEQFF.